This entry features one T cell receptor beta chain sequence. Its specificity is not known. This entry is derived from a study of OX40 agonist ivuxolimab in advanced cancers. Across the study: Partial responses were recorded for three patients, including one with hepatocellular carcinoma and two with cutaneous melanoma. General study results and limits: The specificity for antigen of the expanded peripheral T cells was not determined.

Patients with a history of autoimmune disease or on systemic immunosuppression were excluded. The sampling schedule covered blood at baseline, cycle 4 day 1, and cycle 7 day 1. Trimming pared 7 bases from V and 0 bases from J, leaving 19 bases between. This CDR3 region has 16 residues. Looked up from germline, CDR1 is SNHLY and CDR2 is FYNNEI. Profiling relied on immunoSEQ multiplex PCR, and the TCRdb table lists in-frame clones only, not all of them. The sample has under 85,000 clones; 88% are singletons. The chain carries TRBV2 and TRBJ2-7; no clear D gene. This sequence was found in an adult with an advanced solid tumor such as melanoma, head and neck, liver or kidney cancer. This specimen was CD4+ or CD8+ T cells sorted from blood, taken in a trial of the OX40 agonist ivuxolimab. The CDR3 here is CASTTPPGSSSYEQYF. The DNA for the CDR3 is TGTGCCAGCACCACCCCCCCGGGCAGCAGCTCCTACGAGCAGTACTTC.